This passage covers 9 T cell receptor beta chains from one sample sequenced in a study of T-cell reconstitution after alpha-beta-depleted transplantation in children (TCRdb year 2016). The library was built by means of PCR. The run used an Illumina HiSeq 2500. TCR libraries were prepared with molecular barcoding, using unique molecular identifiers to normalize TCRbeta repertoire quantification. The raw public reads went through TCRdb reprocessing: fastp at Q25, MiXCR clone calling, in-frame beta chains kept. Every entry covers one CDR3 protein and lists the most common genes and DNA from its rows. The sample table contains about 580,000 distinct CDR3 sequences; only one count was recorded for under 30% of them. 13% to 15% of the sample is held by the ten biggest clonotypes. What this sample's treatment or condition label stands for: allogeneic hematopoietic cell transplantation with graft depleted of TCRalphabeta T cells and CD19 B cells.

This sample comprised PBMCs, mostly from graft donor cells, obtained 360 days after TCRalphabeta/CD19-depleted stem cell transplant. The receptor source for this set is a boy younger than two who had a stem cell transplant for acute myeloid leukemia, so the T cells may come from the graft donor.

This clonotype occurred many times. This chain uses TRBV28 with TRBJ2-5, with TRBD1 identical over 10 bases. CDR3 length: 17 amino acids. Per the germline V gene, CDR1 is MDHEN and CDR2 is SYDVKM. V was clipped by 0 bases and J by 5 bases; unmatched bases: 9. CDR3 protein: CASSLWAWDRGRETQYF. CDR3 DNA: TGTGCCAGCAGTTTATGGGCCTGGGACAGGGGCAGGGAGACCCAGTACTTC. Complete variable domain (other parts from reference TRBV28 and TRBJ2-5): DVKVTQSSRYLVKRTGEKVFLECVQDMDHENMFWYRQDPGLGLRLIYFSYDVKMKEKGDIPEGYSVSREKKERFSLILESASTNQTSMYLCASSLWAWDRGRETQYFGPGTRLLVL.

A few counts support this clonotype. A much larger clone lies a single base off, so this may be a read error. The rearrangement uses TRBV9 and TRBJ2-1, with 12 bases matching TRBD2. There are 15 residues in the CDR3. Trimming removed 1 base from V and 7 bases from J; junction bases left unmatched: 3. The V gene's germline CDR1 is SGDLS and CDR2 YYNGEE. DNA for the CDR3: TGTGCCAGCAGCGTACTAGCGGGGGGGCCGAATGAGCAGTTCTTC. Translated, it gives CASSVLAGGPNEQFF. Full variable domain (remainder filled in from reference TRBV9 and TRBJ2-1): DSGVTQTPKHLITATGQRVTLRCSPRSGDLSVYWYQQSLDQGLQFLIQYYNGEERAKGNILERFSAQQFPDLHSELNLSSLELGDSALYFCASSVLAGGPNEQFFGPGTRLTVL.

The chain uses TRBV6-1 and TRBJ2-3, with 7 bases matching TRBD2. From germline, CDR1 is MNHNS and CDR2 SASEGT. This CDR3 is built from 17 residues. After removal of 5 bases from V and 3 bases from J, the junction contained 14 bases not matched to a gene. The CDR3 DNA reads as TGTGCCAGCAGTTTAAGCGCCGTCGGCGGGGGTACAGATACGCAGTATTTT. Translation gives CASSLSAVGGGTDTQYF.

Worth noting for this clonotype: Given a much more abundant clone one base away, this may be a read error. This sequence joins TRBV6-1 and TRBJ1-5, with 9 positions matching TRBD1. The V and J ends lost 6 bases and 7 bases, in that order; junction bases with no gene match: 4. Germline CDR1 is MNHNS and CDR2 is SASEGT. The CDR3 has 13 amino acids. CDR3: CASRWTGDQPQHF. The CDR3 DNA is TGTGCCAGCAGGTGGACAGGGGACCAGCCCCAGCATTTT.

The rearrangement joins TRBV6-4 to TRBJ2-1, with no clear D. V lost 3 bases and J lost 0, with 9 bases in between. This CDR3 has 15 amino acids. Germline assignment: CDR1 MRHNA and CDR2 SNTAGT. CDR3 protein: CASSEGKSSYNEQFF. CDR3 in DNA: TGTGCCAGCAGTGAGGGCAAAAGCTCCTACAATGAGCAGTTCTTC.

This clonotype has only one observation. The chain has TRBV7-8 and TRBJ2-1, with D unresolved. The CDR3 is made up of 13 amino acids. V was pared by 4 bases and J by 5 bases, with 9 bases between. Germline CDR1 SGHVS, CDR2 FQNEAQ. This chain's CDR3 is CASSSSWDNEQFF. The DNA for the CDR3 is TGTGCCAGCAGCTCGAGCTGGGACAATGAGCAGTTCTTC. Full variable domain (remainder filled in from reference TRBV7-8 and TRBJ2-1): GAGVSQSPRYKVAKRGQDVALRCDPISGHVSLFWYQQALGQGPEFLTYFQNEAQLDKSGLPSDRFFAERPEGSVSTLKIQRTQQEDSAVYLCASSSSWDNEQFFGPGTRLTVL.

This chain's CDR3 is CASSPRWTGLMADTQYF. The DNA of the CDR3 is TGTGCCAGCAGTCCCAGGTGGACAGGGCTGATGGCAGATACGCAGTATTTT. This chain uses TRBV27 with TRBJ2-3; 8 bases line up with TRBD1. The germline V gene encodes CDR1 MNHEY and CDR2 SMNVEV (reference sequence). The trim removed 5 bases at V and 4 bases at J, leaving 14 bases unmatched. The CDR3 is made up of 17 amino acids.

This clonotype turned up a few times. The rearrangement uses TRBV7-6 and TRBJ1-1; possible D gene TRBD1, 6 bases. Trimming removed 3 bases at V and 2 bases at J, with 13 bases between. The CDR3 loop spans 15 amino acids. Per germline, CDR1 SGHVS and CDR2 FNYEAQ. CDR3 region: CASSLGGPSNTEAFF. The CDR3 coding sequence is TGTGCCAGCAGCTTGGGGGGGCCCTCTAACACTGAAGCTTTCTTT.

The chain carries TRBV6-1 and TRBJ2-7; D might be TRBD1 (8 bases). Germline loops: CDR1 MNHNS, CDR2 SASEGT. The CDR3 is 14 residues long. Trimming stripped 6 bases from V and 6 bases from J, with 18 bases between. CDR3 protein: CASSLQGGGSEQYF. The CDR3 coding sequence is TGTGCCAGCAGCCTACAGGGGGGAGGGTCCGAGCAGTACTTC.